A single sample gave rise to the 17 T cell receptor beta chains below, sequenced in a study of blood T cells in healthy people across ages. Together with a sample-barcoded 5' primer, a J-beta primer mix was included in a second PCR lasting about 6 to 11 cycles. In TCRdb, the 5' RACE reads were re-called with MiXCR into one record per CDR3 protein. The sample gives more than 500,000 distinct CDR3 sequences, 27% of which show up once; roughly 18% is in the top ten. Sequencing was done on a sample of blood. The receptors here all came from a woman aged 65 to 85 in good health.

The chain carries TRBV3-1 and TRBJ2-7, with 7 nucleotides matching TRBD2. Trimming took 1 base from V and 3 from J; bases not matched to a gene: 6. The CDR3 is 15 residues long. Germline loops: CDR1 LGHDT, CDR2 YNNKEL (reference sequence). CDR3 nucleotide sequence: TGTGCCAGCAGCCAAGGCCTGGGGGGGAACTACGAGCAGTACTTC. As protein: CASSQGLGGNYEQYF.

This clonotype was counted a few times. DNA of the CDR3: TGTGCCAGCAGCTCTCAATGGGGTTTGGGGATTGATGAAAAACTGTTTTTT. The encoded protein is CASSSQWGLGIDEKLFF. This chain joins TRBV7-2 and TRBJ1-4; D gene unclear. V lost 4 bases to trimming and J lost 6 bases, with 21 bases between them. Germline V gives CDR1 SGHTA, CDR2 FQGNSA. The CDR3 runs to 17 residues. Combining the CDR3 with reference TRBV7-2 and TRBJ1-4 gives the whole variable domain GAGVSQSPSNKVTEKGKDVELRCDPISGHTALYWYRQSLGQGLEFLIYFQGNSAPDKSGLPSDRFSAERTGGSVSTLTIQRTQQEDSAVYLCASSSQWGLGIDEKLFFGSGTQLSVL.

This clonotype has a handful of counts. The rearrangement uses TRBV9 and TRBJ2-7; 9 positions agree with TRBD1. CDR3 length equals 16 residues. Germline V lookup: CDR1 SGDLS, CDR2 YYNGEE. V lost 3 bases, J lost 4 bases, and 11 bases stayed unmatched. The CDR3 reads CASSEGPGGQGYEQYF. For the CDR3, the DNA is TGTGCCAGCAGCGAGGGGCCGGGGGGACAGGGTTACGAGCAGTACTTC.

The chain links TRBV7-9 to TRBJ1-2, with D tentatively TRBD1 (5 bases). Trimming left V 4 bases short and J 7 bases short, with 7 bases between. This CDR3 region has 11 residues. Germline CDR1 is SEHNR and CDR2 is FQNEAQ (reference sequence). The CDR3 DNA reads as TGTGCCAGCAGCTACAGGACTGGCTACACCTTC. Translation gives CASSYRTGYTF.

The gene calls are TRBV6-1 and TRBJ2-3; D is ambiguous. Trimming left V 2 bases short and J 0 bases short, with 6 bases between. The CDR3 totals 14 residues. In germline, CDR1 is MNHNS, CDR2 SASEGT. The CDR3 loop is CASSERSSTDTQYF. In DNA, the CDR3 is TGTGCCAGCAGTGAAAGGTCGAGCACAGATACGCAGTATTTT.

There are a few counts of this clonotype. At one end the junction does not follow the germline gene, possibly because of a read error. The chain recombines TRBV2 with TRBJ2-7; D is undetermined. Per the germline V gene, CDR1 is SNHLY and CDR2 is FYNNEI. This CDR3 region has 11 residues. DNA for the CDR3: TGTGCCAGCATGAAAGGATACGAGCAGTGCTTC. This sequence encodes CASMKGYEQCF. The complete variable domain, with remaining parts taken from reference TRBV2 and TRBJ2-7, reads EPEVTQTPSHQVTQMGQEVILRCVPISNHLYFYWYRQILGQKVEFLVSFYNNEISEKSEIFDDQFSVERPDGSNFTLKIRSTKLEDSAMYFCASMKGYEQCFGPGTRLTVT.

The chain combines TRBV7-2 with TRBJ2-5; 8 bases map to TRBD2. V shed 5 bases and J 4 bases; nucleotides not matched to a gene: 9. This CDR3 comprises 15 residues. Germline V CDR1 and CDR2: SGHTA, FQGNSA. The CDR3 coding sequence is TGTGCCAGCAGCCGGCGGACTAGCTTCGGAGAGACCCAGTACTTC. The encoded protein is CASSRRTSFGETQYF.

The chain employs TRBV12-3 or TRBV12-4 and TRBJ2-1; D is perhaps TRBD2 (6 bases). This CDR3 region has 15 residues. Trimming pared 6 bases from V and 2 bases from J, leaving 14 bases between. CDR3 in amino acids: CASSIPGVAYNEQFF. DNA of the CDR3: TGTGCCAGCAGCATTCCGGGGGTGGCCTACAATGAGCAGTTCTTC.

The chain carries TRBV5-1 and TRBJ2-7; TRBD1 matches at 7 bases. The CDR3 is 15 amino acids. Germline CDR1 is SGHRS and CDR2 is YFSETQ. The ends lost 2 bases at V and 5 bases at J; junction bases unmatched: 10. DNA of the CDR3: TGCGCCAGCAGCTTCGGACACAGGGGTCTCGACGAGCAGTACTTC. Translation: CASSFGHRGLDEQYF.

This clonotype has only a few counts. The chain employs TRBV5-1 and TRBJ2-5, with 11 positions matching TRBD2. Looked up from germline, CDR1 is SGHRS and CDR2 is YFSETQ. CDR3 length equals 16 residues. The trim removed 1 base at V and 5 bases at J, leaving 7 bases unmatched. For the CDR3, the DNA is TGCGCCAGCAGCTTGTTTCTAGCGGGGGGCCAGGAGACCCAGTACTTC. This codes for CASSLFLAGGQETQYF.

The chain links TRBV2 to TRBJ1-2; tentatively, D is TRBD1 (5 bases). The germline V gene has CDR1 SNHLY and CDR2 FYNNEI. V was clipped by 5 bases and J by 4 bases, with 11 bases between them. The CDR3 totals 13 residues. CDR3 nucleotide sequence: TGTGCCAGCAGTTCTGCGGGGCTCTATGGCTACACCTTC. Translation: CASSSAGLYGYTF.

The rearrangement uses TRBV29-1 and TRBJ1-1; D gene uncertain. The V end was cut by 5 bases, the J end by 1 base, with 8 bases between. The CDR3 totals 12 residues. Looked up from germline, CDR1 is SQVTM and CDR2 is ANQGSEA. CDR3: CSVLRGNTEAFF. Here the CDR3 DNA reads TGCAGCGTTCTTCGGGGGAACACTGAAGCTTTCTTT.

V usage is TRBV20-1 and J usage is TRBJ2-1, with D hard to call. Per germline, CDR1 DFQATT and CDR2 SNEGSKA (reference sequence). The CDR3 sequence is 19 residues long. Between the trimmed V and J ends, which lost 1 base and 0 bases, there was a span of 22 bases. The CDR3 sequence is CSARVLTPGERTSYNEQFF. Here the CDR3 DNA reads TGCAGTGCTAGAGTCCTGACACCCGGAGAGAGGACCTCCTACAATGAGCAGTTCTTC.

This clonotype turned up a few times. The J gene is TRBJ2-5, the V gene TRBV6-1; the D is unclear. TRBJ2-1 matches the DNA end more closely, so the J call is doubtful. The CDR3 has 12 amino acids. The germline V gene encodes CDR1 MNHNS and CDR2 SASEGT. The CDR3 coding sequence is TGTGCCAGCATGAAACCGTACTCGGGGCAGTTCTTC. Protein: CASMKPYSGQFF.

This clonotype has a count of ten or more. The genes are TRBV7-9 and TRBJ1-2, with 7 bases that match TRBD1. CDR1 and CDR2 from the germline V gene are SEHNR and FQNEAQ (reference sequence). The J segment lost 0 bases and the V segment lost 2 bases, leaving 0 bases of the junction unmatched. This CDR3 region has 14 residues. CDR3 DNA: TGTGCCAGCAGCTTACAGGGGGCTAACTATGGCTACACCTTC. Its translation: CASSLQGANYGYTF.

The chain carries TRBV6-1 and TRBJ2-5, with D hard to call. The J call is in doubt because the DNA end fits TRBJ2-7 better. CDR1 is MNHNS and CDR2 is SASEGT in the germline V gene. CDR3 length: 13 amino acids. CDR3 residues: CASFGGRSYEQYF. The DNA of the CDR3 is TGTGCCAGCTTCGGCGGACGGAGCTACGAGCAGTACTTC.

The chain employs TRBV6-1 and TRBJ1-5; D call uncertain. Trimming stripped 10 bases from V and 6 bases from J, with 19 bases between. Per germline, CDR1 MNHNS and CDR2 SASEGT. This CDR3 contains 14 residues. CDR3: CATLQEAESQPQHF. The CDR3, as DNA: TGTGCCACCCTTCAGGAGGCTGAATCTCAGCCCCAGCATTTT.